This T cell receptor beta chain was profiled in a study of T cell responses to AZD1222 COVID-19 vaccine. The assay was immunoSEQ multiplex PCR, and TCRdb's table has in-frame clones only and misses some. The table includes roughly 110,000 clones, around nine tenths detected once. Germline values: CDR1 ENHRY, CDR2 SYGVKD. CDR3 length: 13 amino acids. Deletions cut 6 bases from V and 3 bases from J, with 12 bases between. The sequence came from an adult who received the AZD1222 COVID-19 vaccine. This chain uses TRBV10-3 with TRBJ2-7; no clear D. Sequenced material: peripheral blood, taken 28 days after the second AZD1222 dose. The CDR3 DNA is TGTGCCATCAGGACCTCGGACGGCTACGAGCAGTACTTC. Translation: CAIRTSDGYEQYF.